This T cell receptor (beta chain) is from a study of T cells in Graves' hyperthyroidism and ophthalmopathy. Study-level points and caveats: Stable hyperthyroidism and ophthalmopathy were separated using 13 V-J signatures. Prediction of ophthalmopathy progression came a median approximately 6 months pre-onset.

Participants, patients aged 18 to 65, had newly diagnosed hyperthyroidism with a duration under 2 months. Diagnosing involved the use of clinical symptoms, serum thyroxine and TRAb, thyroid ultrasound and orbital computed tomography. TCR beta CDR3 regions were amplified from RNA transcripts. A set of HTBI primers served as the primers for a first-round RT-PCR of the TCR CDR3. TCRdb re-derived calls from the multiplex PCR reads in MiXCR, one entry per CDR3 protein. The repertoire holds about 760,000 distinct CDR3 sequences, approximately 40% seen once, with approximately 31% in the top ten. The CDR3 runs 15 residues. V lost 3 bases to trimming and J lost 4 bases; unmatched junction nucleotides: 5. CDR1 LNHNV and CDR2 YYDKDF come from the germline V gene (reference sequence). With respect to this clonotype: Antigen unknown.

Sequencing used blood. The rearrangement links TRBV15 to TRBJ1-2; 10 bases fit TRBD1. The TCR sequence derives from a woman in her thirties or forties with Graves' hyperthyroidism. CDR3 in amino acids: CATSSQGQGLYGYTF. In nucleotides, the CDR3 is TGTGCCACCAGCAGTCAGGGACAGGGGCTCTATGGCTACACCTTC.